A selection of T cell receptor beta chains follows, all from one sample in a study of vaccination effects on CD4 cells after COVID-19. The data were produced by immunoSEQ multiplex PCR, yet TCRdb's version contains in-frame clones alone and is incomplete. The repertoire includes roughly 25,000 clones, 55% to 80% of them detected once, and around 5.4% sits in the top ten. These receptors' antigens are unknown. Sequenced here: CD4+ T cells from PBMCs cultured with SARS-CoV-2 spike peptides, sampled before COVID-19 vaccination. Receptors originate from a human donor who received a COVID-19 vaccine. The CDR3 runs from the conserved cysteine through the conserved F or W. A D gene is named only where the DNA matches it firmly. Size is stated for part of the rows, as once, few or many counts, or as a class when the clone is expanded.

clone size	V gene	D gene	J gene	CDR3 DNA	CDR3 protein
NA	TRBV3-1/TRBV3-2	NA	TRBJ2-4	TGTGCCAGCAGCCAAGATTTCGGGCTCATCCTAGCCAAAAACATTCAGTACTTC	CASSQDFGLILAKNIQYF
few	TRBV19	NA	TRBJ1-6	TGTGCCAGTAGTATAGAGTACGTTGTATCACCCCTCCACTTT	CASSIEYVVSPLHF
NA	TRBV29-1	NA	TRBJ1-5	TGCAGCGTGTCCGGTGGGTATAGCAATCAGCCCCAGCATTTT	CSVSGGYSNQPQHF
NA	TRBV24-1	NA	TRBJ1-5	TGTGCCACCAGTGATTTTGGTGAGCCCCAGCATTTT	CATSDFGEPQHF
NA	TRBV7-9	TRBD2	TRBJ2-1	TGTGCCAGCACCCCTTCTAGCGGGGGGGCCGTTGAGCAGTTCTTC	CASTPSSGGAVEQFF
NA	TRBV4-1	TRBD1	TRBJ1-2	TGCGCCAGCAGCCCTACAGACAGGGGCGGCTATGGCTACACCTTC	CASSPTDRGGYGYTF
once	TRBV16	NA	TRBJ2-5	TGTGCCAGCAGCCAATCGACGGGCTACGGAGGGGAGACCCAGTACTTC	CASSQSTGYGGETQYF
NA	TRBV10-3	NA	TRBJ2-3	TGTGCCATCAGGGAGGTGGGACTCCCGGGGGCAGATACGCAGTATTTT	CAIREVGLPGADTQYF
NA	TRBV25-1	NA	TRBJ2-5	TGTGCCAGCACCTCCTCCTGGCGGGGGCGTATAGAGACCCAGTACTTC	CASTSSWRGRIETQYF
NA	TRBV10-3	TRBD2	TRBJ2-3	TGTGCCATATTAGCGGGGGGCACAGATACGCAGTATTTT	CAILAGGTDTQYF
NA	TRBV3-1/TRBV3-2	NA	TRBJ2-1	TGTGCCAGCAGCCAGGAGTGGTCGTACAATGAGCAGTTCTTC	CASSQEWSYNEQFF
NA	TRBV6-4	NA	TRBJ2-3	TGTGCCAGCAGTGCGAGGGTTACAGATACGCAGTATTTT	CASSARVTDTQYF
once	TRBV30	NA	TRBJ1-6	TGTGCCTGGAGGGAGGGTCTATCGGGTTCACCCCTCCACTTT	CAWREGLSGSPLHF
NA	TRBV5-4	NA	TRBJ2-7	TGTGCCAGCAGCTCCTTGTCTGTGGAAGGATACGAGCAGTACTTC	CASSSLSVEGYEQYF
NA	TRBV19	TRBD2	TRBJ2-1	TGTGCCAGTAGCCAGTCGAGCGGGGGGGGAAGCTCCTACAATGAGCAGTTCTTC	CASSQSSGGGSSYNEQFF
NA	TRBV6-5	NA	TRBJ2-5	TGTGCCAGCAGTTACCAGGGACTGGGCCAAGAGACCCAGTACTTC	CASSYQGLGQETQYF
NA	TRBV11-2	TRBD2	TRBJ2-5	TGTGCCAGCAGCTTAGGGGGGGGATCGAGGGAGACCCAGTACTTC	CASSLGGGSRETQYF
NA	TRBV6-5	TRBD2	TRBJ2-7	TGTGCCAGCAGTTACTCCTCCGGGGGGGCCCCGAGGGAGCAGTACTTC	CASSYSSGGAPREQYF
NA	TRBV27	TRBD1	TRBJ1-4	TGTGCCAGCAGTGCAAGGACAGGGGGAAATGAAAAACTGTTTTTT	CASSARTGGNEKLFF
few	TRBV7-9	NA	TRBJ2-1	TGTGCCAGCAGCTTTAGGTCGGGCTGGTACTACAATGAGCAGTTCTTC	CASSFRSGWYYNEQFF
NA	TRBV19	NA	TRBJ1-3	TGTGCCAGTAGTGACATACAGGGCTCTGGAAACACCATATATTTT	CASSDIQGSGNTIYF
NA	TRBV29-1	NA	TRBJ2-5	TGCAGCGTTTTCTTCCTAGCGTCTCAAGAGACCCAGTACTTC	CSVFFLASQETQYF
NA	TRBV4-1	TRBD2	TRBJ2-1	TGCGCCAGCAGCCAAGAGGGACTCCCTAGCGGGGGGTACAATGAGCAGTTCTTC	CASSQEGLPSGGYNEQFF
once	TRBV4-1	TRBD1	TRBJ1-2	TGCGCCAGCAGCCATCGTAGCGGGACAGGGAACGGCTACACCTTC	CASSHRSGTGNGYTF
once	TRBV2	NA	TRBJ1-2	TGTGCCAGCAGTGACAGGCGAGAAGGGGGCTACACCTTC	CASSDRREGGYTF
NA	TRBV7-8	NA	TRBJ1-1	TGTGCCAGCAGCTTAGCTGCAGGGGACACTGAAGCTTTCTTT	CASSLAAGDTEAFF
few	TRBV6-5	NA	TRBJ1-1	TGTGCCAGCAGTTACTCGATCGGGGCTGAAGCTTTCTTT	CASSYSIGAEAFF
NA	TRBV29-1	TRBD2	TRBJ2-3	TGCAGCGTTATCTGGAGCGGGGGGCTTTCAGATACGCAGTATTTT	CSVIWSGGLSDTQYF